This entry is about one TCR beta chain. Methods used by the authors: Quantification of nucleated cells was approximated via reference gene primer amplification. Profiled with immunoSEQ multiplex PCR; TCRdb holds only in-frame clones, not every one. V and J calls and clone size follow that table, whereas D and trimming were derived from the DNA. In the table there are 140,000 or so clones, over 80% of which are singletons. The data stem from a study of blood T cell repertoires in COVID-19. About the study: The cDNA or gDNA used as material had been derived from T cells, B-cell-depleted T cells, or PBMCs.

Cohort allocation depended upon clinical history that participants reported. Two negative PCRs, clearance, or symptom resolution characterized the recovered Cohort 3 donors. Trimming took off 1 base at V and 5 bases at J, with 11 bases between the two ends. The CDR3 sequence is 15 residues long. Per germline, CDR1 MGHRA and CDR2 YSYEKL. The sequenced sample was PBMCs or T cells enriched from blood (not recorded which). The receptor comes from a woman aged 40 to 50 who had recovered from COVID-19. The chain links TRBV4-1 to TRBJ2-2; perhaps TRBD2 as D (5 bases). The CDR3 loop reads CASSQVEGRTGELFF. Here the CDR3 DNA reads TGCGCCAGCAGCCAAGTTGAGGGCCGAACCGGGGAGCTGTTTTTT.